These 23 T cell receptor beta chains share one sample of origin, sequenced in a study of control samples from healthy donors and cancer patients. Generated by immunoSEQ multiplex PCR, the TCRdb table keeps only in-frame clones and is missing some. The sample consists of about 220,000 clones, roughly 94% of them appearing once. Material: blood. All receptors derive from a man aged 50-59 years in good health.

This chain uses TRBV12-3 or TRBV12-4 with TRBJ1-3; D not resolved. The ends were cut back, 3 bases at V and 8 bases at J, with 8 bases in the middle. The CDR3 has 12 amino acids. As DNA, the CDR3 is TGTGCCAGCAGTTTGGTAGGCCACACCATATATTTT. It yields the protein CASSLVGHTIYF.

The chain has TRBV6-1 and TRBJ2-7; 7 bases are shared with TRBD2. This CDR3 contains 15 residues. The V gene's germline CDR1 is MNHNS and CDR2 SASEGT. V lost 0 bases and J lost 2; bases outside the gene matches: 4. The CDR3 sequence: CASSEAWLAAYEQYV. The CDR3 DNA reads as TGTGCCAGCAGTGAAGCCTGGCTAGCGGCCTACGAGCAGTACGTC.

The gene calls are TRBV5-5 and TRBJ1-1, with 7 bases identical to TRBD1. The CDR3 has 14 amino acids. The germline V gene has CDR1 SGHKS and CDR2 YYEKEE (reference sequence). Germline trimming cut 4 bases from V and 4 bases from J; bases unmatched to any gene: 7. CDR3 sequence (DNA): TGTGCCAGCAGCCGCGGGACAGCGATCACTGAAGCTTTCTTT. As protein: CASSRGTAITEAFF.

The CDR3 sequence: CASSKTRGSIDMDTGELFF. In DNA form, the CDR3 reads TGCGCCAGCAGCAAAACCAGGGGGAGTATCGATATGGACACCGGGGAGCTGTTTTTT. The chain links TRBV5-1 to TRBJ2-2; TRBD1 matches 7 bases. Trimming at V came to 4 bases and at J to 3 bases, leaving 18 bases not matched to a gene. CDR1 and CDR2 (germline): SGHRS, YFSETQ. The CDR3 is 19 amino acids.

This rearrangement joins TRBV9 to TRBJ2-3; D gene uncertain. Between the trimmed V and J ends, which lost 0 bases and 2 bases, there was a span of 7 bases. Germline V CDR1 and CDR2: SGDLS, YYNGEE. The CDR3 consists of 14 residues. The DNA of the CDR3 is TGTGCCAGCAGCGTAGACCCCTACACAGATACGCAGTATTTT. It is translated as CASSVDPYTDTQYF.

CDR3: CASSPAGNYGYTF. CDR3 in DNA: TGTGCCAGCAGCCCAGCAGGAAACTATGGCTACACCTTC. The chain uses TRBV7-9 and TRBJ1-2; D unclear. Trimming took 5 bases from V and 2 from J, leaving 9 bases between them. The CDR3 totals 13 residues. Germline V CDR1 and CDR2: SEHNR, FQNEAQ (reference sequence).

V usage is TRBV6-5 and J usage is TRBJ2-2; 7 bases match TRBD2. CDR3 length: 14 amino acids. Per the germline V gene, CDR1 is MNHEY and CDR2 is SVGAGI. Trimming removed 6 bases from V and 4 bases from J; junction bases left unmatched: 5. The CDR3 protein is CASSWGGGTGELFF. CDR3 nucleotides: TGTGCCAGCAGCTGGGGGGGTGGCACCGGGGAGCTGTTTTTT.

This rearrangement joins TRBV2 to TRBJ1-6, with 8 nucleotides matching TRBD1. The V gene end was trimmed by 4 bases and the J gene end by 7 bases; junction bases not matched to a gene: 6. The CDR3 runs 15 residues. The germline V gene has CDR1 SNHLY and CDR2 FYNNEI. The CDR3 region has the DNA TGTGCCAGCAGTGGGGGGACAGGACCAAATTCACCCCTCCACTTT. Encoded protein: CASSGGTGPNSPLHF.

The genes are TRBV19 and TRBJ1-4; D remains unclear. Trimming removed 5 bases from V and 7 bases from J, with 20 bases in between. The length of the CDR3 is 16 residues. Germline V gives CDR1 LNHDA, CDR2 SQIVND (reference sequence). The CDR3 DNA sequence: TGTGCCAGTAGTTTAGGAGAATCGTTGTCGGGTGAAAAACTGTTTTTT. Translated: CASSLGESLSGEKLFF.

Here the CDR3 reads CAARGARPDTQYF. The CDR3 bases are TGTGCCGCCCGGGGGGCCCGGCCAGATACGCAGTATTTT. The chain is built from TRBV19 and TRBJ2-3; perhaps TRBD2 as D (7 bases). CDR1 and CDR2 from the germline V gene are LNHDA and SQIVND (reference sequence). V lost 11 bases and J lost 4, with 16 bases in between. This CDR3 spans 13 amino acids.

V gene TRBV10-2 combines with J gene TRBJ1-6, with 8 nucleotides matching TRBD1. The CDR3 runs 17 residues. Trimming at V came to 3 bases and at J to 7 bases, leaving 11 bases not matched to a gene. Germline values: CDR1 WSHSY, CDR2 SAAADI. As DNA, the CDR3 is TGCGCCAGCAGTGACCCGGGATGGGCAGGGGGCAATTCACCCCTCCACTTT. It codes for CASSDPGWAGGNSPLHF.

The chain couples TRBV30 to TRBJ1-5, with unresolved D. Trimming took off 0 bases at V and 5 bases at J, with 11 bases between the two ends. The germline V gene has CDR1 GTSNPN and CDR2 SVGIG (reference sequence). The CDR3 is 14 amino acids. The CDR3 coding sequence is TGTGCCTGGAGTGTACGACCGTCCGATCAGCCCCAGCATTTT. Translation gives CAWSVRPSDQPQHF.

The V and J genes are TRBV11-3 and TRBJ1-1; D might be TRBD1 (5 bases). The CDR3 spans 20 residues. The germline gives CDR1 SGHNT, CDR2 YENEEA. Trimming removed 7 bases at V and 6 bases at J, with 36 bases between. CDR3 sequence reads: CASIQELMMLAGLIESEAFF. The CDR3 nucleotides are TGTGCCAGCATCCAGGAGTTAATGATGTTGGCAGGGCTTATAGAGTCTGAAGCTTTCTTT.

Worth noting for this clone: The same CDR3 also results from other DNA sequences found in this sample. The chain has TRBV5-6 and TRBJ1-2; D remains unclear. The germline V gene encodes CDR1 SGHDT and CDR2 YYEEEE. The V and J ends lost 0 bases and 4 bases respectively, with 4 bases between them. This CDR3 spans 12 amino acids. CDR3 protein: CASSLEPYGYTF. The CDR3 DNA is TGTGCCAGCAGCTTGGAGCCCTATGGCTACACCTTC.

This chain uses TRBV10-3 with TRBJ2-7; TRBD1 matches 8 bases. Germline assignment: CDR1 ENHRY and CDR2 SYGVKD. The CDR3 length is 14 residues. J gave up 5 bases and V 4 bases, and 7 bases lay outside the gene matches. Here the CDR3 DNA reads TGTGCCATCAGTGGAGGACAGGGTACGCACGAGCAGTACGTC. As protein: CAISGGQGTHEQYV.

The chain combines TRBV30 with TRBJ1-4, with 7 bases lining up with TRBD1. The CDR3 is made up of 15 amino acids. V lost 5 bases and J lost 5; bases outside the gene matches: 11. The germline V gene has CDR1 GTSNPN and CDR2 SVGIG (reference sequence). CDR3 in amino acids: CAWGLSGQRNEKLFF. The CDR3 nucleotides read TGTGCCTGGGGGTTATCGGGACAGCGAAATGAAAAACTGTTTTTT.

The rearrangement uses TRBV24-1 and TRBJ1-1, with 10 bases lining up with TRBD1. With V trimmed by 10 bases and J by 3 bases, 4 bases remained unmatched. CDR1 is KGHDR, CDR2 SFDVKD, per germline. The CDR3 spans 13 residues. The CDR3 spells CATRTGGDTEAFF. CDR3 nucleotide sequence: TGTGCCACTCGGACAGGGGGGGACACTGAAGCTTTCTTT.

The chain employs TRBV3-1 (or the pseudogene TRBV3-2) and TRBJ1-4, with TRBD1 matching 7 bases. This CDR3 spans 14 amino acids. V was clipped by 3 bases and J by 8 bases; unmatched bases: 6. The germline CDR1 and CDR2 sequences are LGHDT and YNNKEL (reference sequence). CDR3 nucleotides: TGTGCCAGCAGCCACCGACAGGGTGGGGAAAAACTGTTTTTT. Its protein is CASSHRQGGEKLFF.

The gene calls are TRBV5-4 and TRBJ1-4, with D unclear. The CDR3 is 13 residues long. Germline-derived CDR1 and CDR2 are SGHNT and YYREEE (reference sequence). V gave up 0 bases and J gave up 4 bases, with 4 bases separating them. The CDR3 coding sequence is TGTGCCAGCAGCTTGGCCGGTAATGAAAAACTGTTTTTT. Amino acid sequence: CASSLAGNEKLFF.

The chain joins TRBV4-3 to TRBJ2-3; 9 positions agree with TRBD2. Germline-derived CDR1 and CDR2 are LGHNA and YSLEER. Germline trimming cut 4 bases from V and 4 bases from J; bases unmatched to any gene: 6. This CDR3 region has 15 residues. CDR3 loop: CASSPASGVADTQYF. In nucleotides, the CDR3 is TGCGCCAGCAGCCCCGCTAGCGGGGTCGCAGATACGCAGTATTTT.

The genes are TRBV3-1 (or the pseudogene TRBV3-2) and TRBJ1-2, with 8 positions matching TRBD1. Germline V gene lookup returns CDR1 LGHDT and CDR2 YNNKEL (reference sequence). The ends lost 1 base at V and 3 bases at J; junction bases unmatched: 10. This CDR3 comprises 17 residues. CDR3 in amino acids: CASSQVPGQEGDYGYTF. CDR3 DNA: TGTGCCAGCAGCCAAGTACCGGGACAGGAAGGGGACTATGGCTACACCTTC.

The chain has TRBV24-1 and TRBJ2-7, with D perhaps matching TRBD1 or TRBD2 (5 bases each). Germline V CDR1 and CDR2: KGHDR, SFDVKD. The ends were cut back, 2 bases at V and 5 bases at J, with 15 bases in the middle. This CDR3 is built from 15 residues. The CDR3 bases are TGTGCCACCAGTGATTCCCGTCAGGGACCCGACGAGCAGTACTTC. Translating it yields CATSDSRQGPDEQYF.

The J gene is TRBJ2-7, the V gene TRBV27, with 10 bases lining up with TRBD2. There are 15 residues in the CDR3. J was trimmed by 2 bases and V by 4 bases; bases with no gene match: 5. CDR1 MNHEY and CDR2 SMNVEV come from the germline V gene (reference sequence). This CDR3 is CASSSTSGRAYEQYF. The CDR3 DNA reads TGTGCCAGCAGTTCGACTAGCGGGCGGGCCTACGAGCAGTACTTC.